This T cell receptor (beta chain) was sequenced during a study of CD8+CD57+ T cells in acquired aplastic anemia. The overall study: Average DNA yield from sorted CD4+ and CD8+ cells was about 3 ug.

Genomic DNA constituted the template upon which TCR beta VDJ and CDR3 profiling was performed. TCRdb reprocessed the reads via MiXCR and lists one record per CDR3 protein. Among approximately 300,000 distinct CDR3 sequences listed, 45% to 65% were seen once. Flow cytometry had shown expanded CD8+CD57+ cells in the patients chosen for sequencing. Germline V gene sequence: CDR1 LNHDA, CDR2 SQIVND (reference sequence). Trimming at V came to 8 bases and at J to 5 bases, leaving 7 bases not matched to a gene. The CDR3 loop spans 14 amino acids. This sequence joins TRBV19 and TRBJ2-5; 11 bases align to TRBD1. Sequences were obtained from sorted CD4+, CD8+, or CD8+CD57+ T cells (not recorded which) from PBMCs. This receptor was identified in a human donor with aplastic anemia. CDR3 protein: CASGGQGAGETQYF. Here the CDR3 DNA reads TGTGCCAGTGGCGGACAGGGGGCAGGGGAGACCCAGTACTTC. The full variable domain, completed using reference TRBV19 and TRBJ2-5, is DGGITQSPKYLFRKEGQNVTLSCEQNLNHDAMYWYRQDPGQGLRLIYYSQIVNDFQKGDIAEGYSVSREKKESFPLTVTSAQKNPTAFYLCASGGQGAGETQYFGPGTRLLVL.